One sample yielded the 20 T cell receptor beta chains listed below, sequenced in a study of beta chain features in type 1 diabetes. Reverse transcription of all isolated RNA meant that expressed TCRB transcripts were sequenced. Profiled with immunoSEQ multiplex PCR; TCRdb holds only in-frame clones, not every one. The sample consists of roughly 170,000 clones, approximately 13% of them appearing once. Sequenced sample: central memory CD4+ T cells from blood. Receptors originate from a young woman in good health.

The V and J genes are TRBV5-1 and TRBJ2-1, with 8 bases that match TRBD1. CDR3 length: 14 residues. Germline CDR1 is SGHRS and CDR2 is YFSETQ. The junction had 7 bases not matched to a gene; V was cut back by 4 bases and J by 7 bases. The CDR3, as DNA: TGCGCCAGCAGCATTGGACAGGGTCTAAATGAGCAGTTCTTC. It is translated as CASSIGQGLNEQFF.

This clone was observed a few times. This rearrangement joins TRBV30 to TRBJ2-5; the D is unclear. V lost 0 bases and J 6 bases, leaving 11 bases between the germline ends. In germline, CDR1 is GTSNPN, CDR2 SVGIG (reference sequence). There are 13 residues in the CDR3. CDR3 region: CAWSVGMIKTQYF. Written as DNA, the CDR3 is TGTGCCTGGAGTGTCGGTATGATAAAGACCCAGTACTTC.

This clone was observed many times. The chain recombines TRBV29-1 with TRBJ1-1; TRBD1 is a possible D gene (5 bases). Germline V gene data show CDR1 as SQVTM and CDR2 as ANQGSEA. Trimming removed 4 bases from V and 5 bases from J, with 14 bases in between. CDR3 size: 13 residues. The CDR3 DNA follows: TGCAGCGTTGTTTATAGGCAGGGAACTGAAGCTTTCTTT. Translating gives CSVVYRQGTEAFF.

This clone was seen more than once but under ten times. The chain links TRBV7-8 to TRBJ1-3; D is ambiguous. Deletions cut 3 bases from V and 0 bases from J, with 15 bases between. This CDR3 region has 17 residues. CDR1 SGHVS and CDR2 FQNEAQ come from the germline V gene. CDR3 region: CASSFGGTTFSGNTIYF. In DNA, the CDR3 is TGTGCCAGCAGCTTTGGTGGCACAACCTTCTCTGGAAACACCATATATTTT.

The chain uses TRBV5-1 and TRBJ2-2; D might be TRBD2 (5 bases). V lost 5 bases and J 3 bases, leaving 5 bases between the germline ends. The CDR3 sequence is 12 residues long. Germline-derived CDR1 and CDR2 are SGHRS and YFSETQ. CDR3 residues: CASRRDTGELFF. The CDR3 DNA sequence: TGCGCCAGCAGGAGGGACACCGGGGAGCTGTTTTTT.

This clone came up a few times. This chain uses TRBV10-3 with TRBJ2-1; 9 bases line up with TRBD2. The CDR3 consists of 14 residues. Unmatched junction bases numbered 4, after V lost 3 bases and J lost 7 bases. CDR1 is ENHRY and CDR2 is SYGVKD in the germline V gene. The CDR3 sequence is CAISDLSGSNEQFF. The CDR3 DNA reads as TGTGCCATCAGTGATCTTAGCGGGAGTAATGAGCAGTTCTTC.

This clone was counted a few times. The chain has TRBV5-1 and TRBJ2-1; D call uncertain. The CDR3 runs 14 residues. Germline V gene data show CDR1 as SGHRS and CDR2 as YFSETQ. V lost 3 bases and J lost 4, with 11 bases in between. The CDR3 DNA follows: TGCGCCAGCAGCTCTAACCGGGTATACAATGAGCAGTTCTTC. This gives the protein CASSSNRVYNEQFF.

This rearrangement joins TRBV28 to TRBJ1-5, with TRBD1 matching over 7 bases. V lost 7 bases, J lost 2 bases, and 8 bases stayed unmatched. Germline V gene sequence: CDR1 MDHEN, CDR2 SYDVKM. The CDR3 loop spans 15 amino acids. The CDR3 region has the DNA TGTGCCAGCAAGTCGTGGCAGGGGGGCAATCAGCCCCAGCATTTT. This codes for CASKSWQGGNQPQHF.

This clone was observed a few times. This rearrangement joins TRBV6-5 to TRBJ1-2, with D unresolved. The CDR3 length is 12 residues. Germline loops: CDR1 MNHEY, CDR2 SVGAGI. V lost 6 bases to trimming and J lost 5 bases, with 10 bases between them. The CDR3 loop is CASRTRGYGYTF. The CDR3 nucleotides are TGTGCCAGCAGAACAAGAGGATATGGCTACACCTTC.

This clone was detected only a few times. V usage is TRBV5-6 and J usage is TRBJ2-2; 9 bases fit TRBD2. CDR3 length: 16 amino acids. Trimming cost V 0 bases and J 8 bases; bases outside gene matches: 8. Per the germline V gene, CDR1 is SGHDT and CDR2 is YYEEEE. CDR3 sequence (DNA): TGTGCCAGCAGCTTGGGTTCAGCGGGGGGTTTTGGGGAGCTGTTTTTT. This codes for CASSLGSAGGFGELFF.

The chain has TRBV30 and TRBJ2-1, with a possible D match to TRBD2 (5 bases). The CDR3 contains 14 residues. The V and J ends lost 4 bases and 1 base respectively, with 11 bases between them. Germline V lookup: CDR1 GTSNPN, CDR2 SVGIG (reference sequence). The CDR3 DNA follows: TGTGCCTGGATAGTTCCGGGATCCTACAATGAGCAGTTCTTC. It translates to CAWIVPGSYNEQFF.

Only a few counts were recorded for this clone. The genes are TRBV9 and TRBJ2-1; TRBD1 might be the D (6 bases). CDR3 length equals 14 residues. The germline V and J ends were trimmed by 4 bases and 8 bases, with 16 bases remaining between them. Germline loops: CDR1 SGDLS, CDR2 YYNGEE. The CDR3 reads CASSQDSWTYEQFF. The CDR3 DNA follows: TGTGCCAGCAGCCAGGACAGTTGGACCTATGAGCAGTTCTTC.

This clone appeared many times. The V call is TRBV28, the J call TRBJ2-7; 7 nucleotides agree with TRBD2. The CDR3 is made up of 13 amino acids. Looked up from germline, CDR1 is MDHEN and CDR2 is SYDVKM. With 2 bases clipped from V and 3 bases from J, the junction kept 1 base outside the gene matches. The CDR3 loop reads CASSLPGGYEQYF. CDR3 coding DNA: TGTGCCAGCAGTTTACCGGGAGGCTACGAGCAGTACTTC.

This rearrangement joins TRBV30 to TRBJ1-2; the D gene is possibly TRBD1 (6 bases). Trimming left V 2 bases short and J 0 bases short, with 7 bases between. CDR3 length: 13 amino acids. Germline V gives CDR1 GTSNPN, CDR2 SVGIG (reference sequence). This chain's CDR3 is CAWSTGSNYGYTF. In nucleotides, the CDR3 is TGTGCCTGGAGTACAGGGTCTAACTATGGCTACACCTTC.

CDR3 in DNA: TGTGCCAGCTCACCACCCCAGCGGGAGACGAATGAGCAGTTCTTC. Amino acids: CASSPPQRETNEQFF. The V call is TRBV18, the J call TRBJ2-1; 8 bases agree with TRBD2. Looked up from germline, CDR1 is KGHSH and CDR2 is LQKENI. The CDR3 is made up of 15 amino acids. V shed 0 bases, J shed 7 bases, and the junction held 5 bases outside the gene matches.

This clone was observed a handful of times. The chain joins TRBV4-3 to TRBJ2-3; TRBD2 matches 7 bases. CDR3 size: 13 residues. CDR1 LGHNA and CDR2 YSLEER come from the germline V gene. The trim removed 0 bases at V and 11 bases at J, leaving 5 bases unmatched. The CDR3 DNA reads TGCGCCAGCAGCCAAGAGGCACTAGCGTTGCAGTATTTT. Translating it yields CASSQEALALQYF.

This clone turned up a few times. The chain links TRBV7-2 to TRBJ2-7; 9 bases are shared with TRBD2. Germline V lookup: CDR1 SGHTA, CDR2 FQGNSA. V lost 1 base and J lost 3; bases outside the gene matches: 4. This CDR3 has 15 amino acids. CDR3 residues: CASSLGGSGSYEQYF. CDR3 DNA: TGTGCCAGCAGCTTAGGTGGTAGCGGGAGCTACGAGCAGTACTTC.

The chain has TRBV29-1 and TRBJ1-1, with unresolved D. Between the trimmed V and J ends, which lost 1 base and 4 bases, there was a span of 10 bases. Germline CDR1 and CDR2: SQVTM and ANQGSEA. The CDR3 contains 13 residues. In DNA form, the CDR3 reads TGCAGCGTTGAAGGACAAGAAGGCACTGAAGCTTTCTTT. Translating gives CSVEGQEGTEAFF.

At least ten counts were recorded for this clone. The CDR3 bases are TGTGCCAGCGAGGAACTAGCGGGAGTATTGGAGCAGTTCTTC. Residues: CASEELAGVLEQFF. The chain joins TRBV7-8 to TRBJ2-1; TRBD2 matches 11 bases. The V gene end was trimmed by 8 bases and the J gene end by 10 bases; junction bases not matched to a gene: 10. CDR3 length: 14 residues. Per the germline V gene, CDR1 is SGHVS and CDR2 is FQNEAQ.

The chain recombines TRBV2 with TRBJ1-4; TRBD1 aligns across 8 bases. Germline V gives CDR1 SNHLY, CDR2 FYNNEI. J gave up 16 bases and V 5 bases, and 6 bases lay outside the gene matches. This CDR3 is 11 amino acids long. This CDR3 reads CASSRTGGRFF. The CDR3, as DNA: TGTGCCAGCAGTCGCACAGGGGGAAGGTTTTTT.